Shown below are 19 T cell receptor beta chains from a single sample sequenced in a study of breast tumors, draining lymph nodes, adjacent tissues (dated by TCRdb to between 2015 and 2016). The lymph node samples were taken from the axillary draining lymph nodes of breast cancer patients. The library came from multiplex PCR. The listed sequencing device is Illumina HiSeq 2000. TCRdb trimmed public reads at Q25 via fastp, called clones via MiXCR and kept in-frame beta chains. Rows with a matching CDR3 protein are joined into one entry that keeps the most common DNA and genes. The sample profile shows approximately 180,000 distinct CDR3 sequences; 25% to 40% of them were found once. 3% to 4.5% of the sample is taken by the ten largest. The sequencing input was axillary lymph node tissue. The receptor source for this set is a female donor with breast cancer. Some clones in this sample may be carry-over from other donors' samples.

With respect to this clonotype: Being one base from a much bigger clone, this may be a read error. The J gene is TRBJ1-2, the V gene TRBV6-1; the match to TRBD1 covers 8 bases. Germline trimming cut 5 bases from V and 8 bases from J; bases unmatched to any gene: 13. The CDR3 sequence is 15 residues long. CDR1 and CDR2 from the germline V gene are MNHNS and SASEGT. The CDR3 loop is CASSQGRDRRGGYTF. CDR3 bases: TGTGCCAGCAGTCAAGGACGGGACAGGCGAGGGGGCTACACCTTC.

As regards this clonotype: A much larger clone lies one base from this, so it may be a read error. The chain recombines TRBV27 with TRBJ2-3; the D call may be TRBD1 or TRBD2 (6 bases each). Germline assignment: CDR1 MNHEY and CDR2 SMNVEV (reference sequence). CDR3 length: 18 residues. Written as DNA, the CDR3 is TGTGTCAGCAGTCCGACCGGGGGAACAGGGCATGTGGTAGATACGCAGTATTTT. Translated, it gives CVSSPTGGTGHVVDTQYF.

This clonotype was counted ten times or more. This clone may be a read error of a much larger clone one base away. The chain uses TRBV20-1 and TRBJ2-5; a possible D gene is TRBD1 (5 bases). Looked up from germline, CDR1 is DFQATT and CDR2 is SNEGSKA (reference sequence). V lost 3 bases to trimming and J lost 4 bases, with 12 bases between them. This CDR3 has 13 amino acids. This CDR3 is CSARAGSVETQYF. For the CDR3, the DNA is TGCAGTGCTAGGGCAGGGTCGGTAGAGACCCAGTACTTC.

This clonotype was recorded at least ten times. V is TRBV19 and J is TRBJ1-2, with D maybe TRBD1 (5 bases). Germline V gene data show CDR1 as LNHDA and CDR2 as SQIVND (reference sequence). This CDR3 contains 15 residues. The V end was cut by 6 bases, the J end by 3 bases, with 17 bases between. The CDR3 bases are TGTGCCAGTAGGGCGCCGGGAGGCAGGGACTATGGCTACACCTTC. It specifies CASRAPGGRDYGYTF. Filled out from reference TRBV19 and TRBJ1-2, the complete variable domain reads DGGITQSPKYLFRKEGQNVTLSCEQNLNHDAMYWYRQDPGQGLRLIYYSQIVNDFQKGDIAEGYSVSREKKESFPLTVTSAQKNPTAFYLCASRAPGGRDYGYTFGSGTRLTVV.

The chain couples TRBV15 to TRBJ2-2, with D perhaps matching TRBD1 (5 bases). V lost 0 bases, J lost 5 bases, and 13 bases lay in between. The length of the CDR3 is 16 residues. The germline V gene has CDR1 LNHNV and CDR2 YYDKDF (reference sequence). The chain's CDR3 is CATSRDKRGRTGELFF. DNA of the CDR3: TGTGCCACCAGCAGAGACAAAAGGGGTAGGACCGGGGAGCTGTTTTTT. Full variable domain (remainder filled in from reference TRBV15 and TRBJ2-2): DAMVIQNPRYQVTQFGKPVTLSCSQTLNHNVMYWYQQKSSQAPKLLFHYYDKDFNNEADTPDNFQSRRPNTSFCFLDIRSPGLGDTAMYLCATSRDKRGRTGELFFGEGSRLTVL.

In its sample, this clonotype was seen many times. The CDR3 sequence: CASRPRGVGYGYTF. The CDR3 bases are TGTGCCAGCAGGCCCCGGGGGGTTGGCTATGGCTACACCTTC. The chain uses TRBV6-5 and TRBJ1-2; possible D gene TRBD1, 5 bases. The V end was cut by 6 bases, the J end by 4 bases, with 15 bases between. The CDR3 runs 14 residues. CDR1 is MNHEY and CDR2 is SVGAGI in the germline V gene.

The gene calls are TRBV4-2 and TRBJ2-2; tentative D call: TRBD1 (6 bases). Trimming cost V 4 bases and J 7 bases, with 13 bases left between them. CDR3 length: 14 residues. Germline V gene sequence: CDR1 LGHNA, CDR2 YNFKEQ. CDR3 residues: CASSLQGFSGELFF. CDR3 nucleotides: TGTGCCAGCAGCCTGCAGGGGTTCAGCGGGGAGCTGTTTTTT.

For this clonotype: It may be a read error: a sequence one base away is much more abundant. The CDR3 nucleotides are TGCAGCGTTGAGCGGTCTAGCGGGGGCCCACAGTACTTC. Protein sequence: CSVERSSGGPQYF. This sequence joins TRBV29-1 and TRBJ2-4, with 10 bases aligning to TRBD2. The CDR3 sequence is 13 residues long. The germline V gene encodes CDR1 SQVTM and CDR2 ANQGSEA. After removal of 3 bases from V and 13 bases from J, the junction contained 9 bases not matched to a gene.

V and J are TRBV7-9 and TRBJ2-5; D not resolved. This CDR3 spans 8 amino acids. V was trimmed by 5 bases and J by 9 bases, leaving 1 base between them. Per the germline V gene, CDR1 is SEHNR and CDR2 is FQNEAQ (reference sequence). The CDR3 coding sequence is TGTGCCAGCAGCCCCCAGTACTTC. It codes for CASSPQYF.

This clonotype was counted ten times or more. The rearrangement links TRBV11-2 to TRBJ1-6, with TRBD1 as a possible D gene (5 bases). Germline CDR1 and CDR2: SGHAT and FQNNGV. Trimming took 1 base from V and 10 from J, leaving 14 bases between them. This CDR3 has 15 amino acids. CDR3 region: CASSLGGRWGSPLHF. The CDR3 coding sequence is TGTGCCAGCAGCTTAGGCGGCCGGTGGGGCTCACCCCTCCACTTT.

This clonotype was observed at least ten times. V gene TRBV4-1 combines with J gene TRBJ1-3; no clear D. The germline V and J ends were trimmed by 1 base and 6 bases, with 7 bases remaining between them. The CDR3 totals 13 residues. Germline V gene lookup returns CDR1 MGHRA and CDR2 YSYEKL. CDR3 sequence (DNA): TGCGCCAGCAGCCAAGGAGGGCTAAACACCATATATTTT. Amino acid sequence: CASSQGGLNTIYF.

Only a few counts were recorded for this clonotype. The chain has TRBV5-1 and TRBJ2-5; a possible D gene is TRBD2 (6 bases). Germline-derived CDR1 and CDR2 are SGHRS and YFSETQ. This CDR3 contains 14 residues. With 5 bases removed from V and 8 bases from J, the gap between germline ends came to 19 bases. In DNA form, the CDR3 reads TGCGCCAGCAGATCGGGCACCGGCGGGGACACCCAGTACTTC. Translation: CASRSGTGGDTQYF.

The chain links TRBV28 to TRBJ2-2; D perhaps matches TRBD1 (5 bases). The CDR3 runs 15 residues. CDR1 is MDHEN and CDR2 is SYDVKM in the germline V gene. Between the trimmed V and J ends, which lost 7 bases and 4 bases, there was a span of 16 bases. The CDR3 loop reads CASTTDRKSTGELFF. The DNA for the CDR3 is TGTGCCAGCACCACCGACAGAAAGAGCACCGGGGAGCTGTTTTTT.

This clonotype was recorded many times. The chain uses TRBV12-3 or TRBV12-4 and TRBJ2-3; 8 bases map to TRBD2. This CDR3 is built from 16 residues. V shed 6 bases and J 4 bases; nucleotides not matched to a gene: 12. The CDR3 here is CASSFPSGSWADTQYF. The CDR3 bases are TGTGCCAGCAGCTTCCCGAGCGGGAGCTGGGCAGATACGCAGTATTTT.

This clonotype has ten or more counts. The chain carries TRBV6-5 and TRBJ1-2; D ambiguous. Per the germline V gene, CDR1 is MNHEY and CDR2 is SVGAGI. V was clipped by 5 bases and J by 7 bases, with 14 bases between them. The CDR3 runs 13 residues. The CDR3 region has the DNA TGTGCCAGCAGTCACGATCTATCCGGTGGCTACACCTTC. This translates into CASSHDLSGGYTF.

This clonotype was seen repeatedly, ten times or more. The chain uses TRBV5-1 and TRBJ1-2; D may be TRBD1 (5 bases). CDR1 is SGHRS and CDR2 is YFSETQ in the germline V gene. The CDR3 runs 13 residues. Trimming left V 0 bases short and J 7 bases short, with 10 bases between. The CDR3 DNA follows: TGCGCCAGCAGCTTGGGGCAGGGAAGTGGCTACACCTTC. Amino acids: CASSLGQGSGYTF.

This clonotype was detected many times. This chain uses TRBV28 with TRBJ1-2; the D gene is possibly TRBD1 (5 bases). Trimming shortened V by 5 bases and J by 4 bases, and 11 bases separated the two germline ends. The CDR3 is made up of 13 amino acids. From germline, CDR1 is MDHEN and CDR2 SYDVKM. The CDR3, as DNA: TGTGCCAGCAGTCGCGGGGCAGGCTATGGCTACACCTTC. Amino acids: CASSRGAGYGYTF.

This clonotype has a count of ten or more. The chain is built from TRBV13 and TRBJ2-3, with D uncertain. This CDR3 has 12 amino acids. V lost 3 bases and J lost 4, with 5 bases in between. Germline CDR1 is PRHDT and CDR2 is FYEKMQ (reference sequence). This CDR3 reads CASSFSPDTQYF. In DNA, the CDR3 is TGTGCCAGCAGCTTCTCCCCAGATACGCAGTATTTT. The full variable domain, rest sourced from reference TRBV13 and TRBJ2-3, is AAGVIQSPRHLIKEKRETATLKCYPIPRHDTVYWYQQGPGQDPQFLISFYEKMQSDKGSIPDRFSAQQFSDYHSELNMSSLELGDSALYFCASSFSPDTQYFGPGTRLTVL.

This clonotype was seen at least ten times. The V gene is TRBV15, the J gene TRBJ1-2, with TRBD1 as a possible D gene (6 bases). There are 14 residues in the CDR3. The V and J ends lost 2 bases and 5 bases respectively, with 12 bases between them. Germline-derived CDR1 and CDR2 are LNHNV and YYDKDF (reference sequence). CDR3 coding DNA: TGTGCCACCAGCAGAACAGGGTACTATTATGGCTACACCTTC. Encoded protein: CATSRTGYYYGYTF.